This T cell receptor (beta chain) derives from a study of kidney transplant recipient with SARS-CoV-2 infection. Each CDR3 protein gets one entry after TCRdb re-called the reads with MiXCR. The table has approximately 250,000 distinct CDR3 sequences, under 30% seen once. Regarding this clonotype: It may be a read error: a sequence one base away is much more abundant.

Germline CDR1 MNHEY, CDR2 SVGEGT. The CDR3 covers 15 residues. Between the trimmed V and J ends, which lost 0 bases and 6 bases, there was a span of 14 bases. The V and J genes are TRBV6-2 or TRBV6-3 and TRBJ2-5; D may be TRBD1 (5 bases). This clonotype was obtained from a male patient younger than 45 who had COVID-19 and was a kidney transplant recipient. The graft donor may have contributed some T cells. The input for sequencing was a blood sample, taken at baseline and on day 111 from a kidney transplant recipient. DNA for the CDR3: TGTGCCAGCAGTTACTCGGGCAAGGGGCGAAAGACCCAGTACTTC. It encodes CASSYSGKGRKTQYF.